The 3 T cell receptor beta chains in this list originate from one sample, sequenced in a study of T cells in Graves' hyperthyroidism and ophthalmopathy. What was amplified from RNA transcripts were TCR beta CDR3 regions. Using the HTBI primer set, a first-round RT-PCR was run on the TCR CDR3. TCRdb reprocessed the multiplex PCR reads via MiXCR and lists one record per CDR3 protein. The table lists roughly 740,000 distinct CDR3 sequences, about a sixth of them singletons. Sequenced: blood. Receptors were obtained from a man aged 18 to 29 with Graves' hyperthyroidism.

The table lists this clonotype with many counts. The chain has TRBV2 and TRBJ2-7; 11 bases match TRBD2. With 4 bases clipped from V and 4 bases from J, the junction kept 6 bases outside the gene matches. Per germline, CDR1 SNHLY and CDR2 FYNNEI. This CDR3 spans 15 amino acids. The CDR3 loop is CASSVTSGRTYEQYF. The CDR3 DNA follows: TGTGCCAGCAGTGTCACTAGCGGGAGAACGTACGAGCAGTACTTC.

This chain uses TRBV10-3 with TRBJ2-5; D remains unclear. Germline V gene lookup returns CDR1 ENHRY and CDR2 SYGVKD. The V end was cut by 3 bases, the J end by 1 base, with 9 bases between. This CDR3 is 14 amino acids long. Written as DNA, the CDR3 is TGTGCCATCAGTGATAGACTGTCCCAAGAGACCCAGTACTTC. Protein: CAISDRLSQETQYF.

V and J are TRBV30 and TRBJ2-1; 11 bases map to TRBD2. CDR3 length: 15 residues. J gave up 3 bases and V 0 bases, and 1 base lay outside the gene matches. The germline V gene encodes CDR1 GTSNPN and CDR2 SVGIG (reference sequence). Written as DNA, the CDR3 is TGTGCCTGGAGTGTACTAGCGGGAGACTACAATGAGCAGTTCTTC. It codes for CAWSVLAGDYNEQFF.